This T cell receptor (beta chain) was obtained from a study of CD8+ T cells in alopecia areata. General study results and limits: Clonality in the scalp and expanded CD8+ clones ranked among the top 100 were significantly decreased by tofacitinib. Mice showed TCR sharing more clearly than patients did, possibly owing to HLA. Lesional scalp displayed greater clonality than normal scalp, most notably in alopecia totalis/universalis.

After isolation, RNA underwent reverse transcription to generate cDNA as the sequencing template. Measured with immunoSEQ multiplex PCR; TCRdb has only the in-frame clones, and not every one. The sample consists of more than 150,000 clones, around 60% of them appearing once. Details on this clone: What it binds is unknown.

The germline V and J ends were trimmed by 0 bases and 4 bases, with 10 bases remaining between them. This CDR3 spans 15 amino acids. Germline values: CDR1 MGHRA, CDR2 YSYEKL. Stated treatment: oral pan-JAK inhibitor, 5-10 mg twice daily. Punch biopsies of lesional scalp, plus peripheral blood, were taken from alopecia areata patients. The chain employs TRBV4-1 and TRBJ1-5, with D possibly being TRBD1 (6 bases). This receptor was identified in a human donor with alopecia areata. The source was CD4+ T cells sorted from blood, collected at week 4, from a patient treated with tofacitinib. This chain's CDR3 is CASSQDRGSNQPQHF. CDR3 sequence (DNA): TGCGCCAGCAGCCAAGACAGGGGCTCTAATCAGCCCCAGCATTTT.